This TCR beta chain was documented in a study of T cells in women clearing cervical HPV infection. The wider study: Blood came at first lesion visit for cases, post-clearance for controls.

The protocol was immunoSEQ multiplex PCR, while the TCRdb copy is restricted to in-frame clones and leaves out a portion. The sample totals under 45,000 clones. The TCR originated in a woman aged 18 to 75 with a cervical HPV16 infection that either progressed to CIN3+ or cleared (not recorded which). The material sequenced was blood buffy coat.

The sequenced part of the CDR3 DNA is TGTGCCAGCAGCTTCCCGGGACAGGGGCCAGAGACC. Its protein is CASSFPGQGPET. From start to end, the CDR3 is CASSFPGQGPETYTF. The V and J genes are TRBV7-9 and TRBJ1-2, with 10 bases lining up with TRBD1. The CDR3 end falls 3 residues outside the read, so it is completed with the germline J gene. The length of the CDR3 is 15 residues. Germline V gene sequence: CDR1 SEHNR, CDR2 FQNEAQ (reference sequence).